This TCR beta chain was retrieved from a study of cytomegalovirus exposure and HLA in healthy donors. Overall study results and limits: 150 or so TCR beta chains were listed as cytomegalovirus-associated. Further analysis was carried out later, and it showed several of the most significant clusters appearing linked to common viral pathogens. Most TCR sequences were rare, but some public TCRs occurred in many donors.

As to this clone: The target antigen is unknown.

It was with 60 Vbeta and 13 Jbeta primers that the PCR ran. The assay was immunoSEQ multiplex PCR, and TCRdb's table has in-frame clones only and misses some. The sample has approximately 110,000 clones. Donors counted as nominally healthy when sampled, yet unrecorded immune exposures were likely. The V and J ends lost 4 bases and 5 bases, in that order; junction bases with no gene match: 5. This CDR3 has 15 residues. Germline-derived CDR1 and CDR2 are SGHDN and FVKESK. This TCR was sampled from a man in his fifties in good health and CMV-seronegative. The rearrangement links TRBV14 to TRBJ2-7; 13 bases line up with TRBD2. Sequenced: PBMCs. The CDR3, as DNA: TGTGCCAGCAGCCCTACTAGCGGGAGGGTCCACGAGCAGTACTTC. It codes for CASSPTSGRVHEQYF.